The sequence of this TCR beta chain was determined in a study of shared clonotypes between healthy human individuals. Remarks on this clone: Antigen: not known.

The CDR3 loop spans 15 amino acids. Germline V gene sequence: CDR1 SGDLS, CDR2 YYNGEE. The V and J ends lost 4 bases and 6 bases, in that order; junction bases with no gene match: 12. Only in-frame clones appear in the TCRdb table, and some are missing; sequencing was by immunoSEQ multiplex PCR. The table includes fewer than 850,000 clones, 90% detected once. Study outcomes and limitations: Only blood samples were collected, and tissue repertoires likely differ.

This rearrangement joins TRBV9 to TRBJ1-1, with TRBD1 matching over 7 bases. The source material was memory CD8+ T cells from PBMCs. The subset here: CD45RO+ cells pooled with CCR7-negative TemRA cells. The clonotype was recovered from a man between 18 and 35 years old in good health. Some clones in this sample may be carry-over from other donors' samples. CDR3 bases: TGTGCCAGCAGCCCCGATTCGACAGGGCTGCCTGAAGCTTTCTTT. Amino acid sequence: CASSPDSTGLPEAFF.